The rows below give T cell receptor beta chains drawn from one sample of a study of cytomegalovirus exposure and HLA in healthy donors. TCRdb keeps only in-frame clones here, not all; method: immunoSEQ multiplex PCR. The repertoire holds roughly 170,000 clones, with 70% to 85% as singletons. Input material: PBMCs. These receptor sequences come from a girl aged 2 to 10 in good health and CMV-seropositive. Both conserved end residues are part of each CDR3. Each record gives: V gene, D gene, J gene, clone size, CDR3 DNA, CDR3 protein. The D gene is left open where the match is weak. Clone size is given for some rows only: seen once, a few or many times, or a class if the clone is expanded.

>TRBV2|TRBD2|TRBJ2-1|NA
TGTGCCAGCCTAGCGGGAGCCACCTACAATGAGCAGTTCTTC
CASLAGATYNEQFF
>TRBV30|TRBD2|TRBJ2-5|NA
TGTGCCTGGAGCAAAATAGCGGGAGGGCCGCAGACCCAGTACTTC
CAWSKIAGGPQTQYF
>TRBV5-4|TRBD1|TRBJ1-1|NA
TGTGCCAGCAGTCCCCGGACAGGGGACGACACTGAAGCTTTCTTT
CASSPRTGDDTEAFF
>TRBV29-1|NA|TRBJ1-2|NA
TGCAGCGTTCCAATGACAGGTGAAATTAACTATGGCTACACCTTC
CSVPMTGEINYGYTF
>TRBV4-2|TRBD1|TRBJ2-1|once
TGTGCCAGCAGCCAAGCCGGGACAGGGGGGTACAATGAGCAGTTCTTC
CASSQAGTGGYNEQFF
>TRBV5-4|NA|TRBJ1-2|once
TGTGCCAGCAGCTTCGGGGGAGCTAACTATGGCTACACCTTC
CASSFGGANYGYTF
>TRBV7-9|TRBD2|TRBJ2-2|once
TGTGCCAGCAGACCTGGACTAGCGGTCACCGGGGAGCTGTTTTTT
CASRPGLAVTGELFF
>TRBV5-1|NA|TRBJ2-1|once
TGCGCCAGCAGCAGTCGACAGAGCTACAATGAGCAGTTCTTC
CASSSRQSYNEQFF
>TRBV6-1|TRBD2|TRBJ2-1|NA
TGTGCCACCATATCCGGGACTAGCGGAAACAATGAGCAGTTCTTC
CATISGTSGNNEQFF
>TRBV4-1|TRBD2|TRBJ2-1|NA
TGCGCCAGCAGCCAAGAGGGGGGACTAGCGGGGTGGGTGAATGAGCAGTTCTTC
CASSQEGGLAGWVNEQFF
>TRBV28|NA|TRBJ2-5|NA
TGTGCCAGCAGTGCCCCATTCGGCGGGAACCTCCAAGAGACCCAGTACTTC
CASSAPFGGNLQETQYF
>TRBV5-1|NA|TRBJ1-4|once
TGCGCCAGCAGCCCAACAGGGTCCGTTATTGAAAAACTGTTTTTT
CASSPTGSVIEKLFF
>TRBV1|NA|TRBJ1-1|NA
TGCACCAGCAGCCAAGGACAGAACACTGAAGCTTTCTTT
CTSSQGQNTEAFF
>TRBV10-3|TRBD2|TRBJ2-7|NA
TGTGCCATCAGTAAAGTGGGAGCGGGAGTCGGACTAACTGCCACCCAGTACTTC
CAISKVGAGVGLTATQYF
>TRBV30|TRBD1|TRBJ1-2|once
TGTGCCTGGAGTGTACTCGGGACAGGACGCTACACCTTC
CAWSVLGTGRYTF
>TRBV6-6|NA|TRBJ1-5|once
TGTGCCAGCAGTTACACAGGTAAGAGGAATCAGCCCCAGCATTTT
CASSYTGKRNQPQHF
>TRBV9|TRBD1|TRBJ1-2|NA
TGTGCCAGCAGCCCAAGGGACAGGGAGCCCTTAGACTATGGCTACACCTTC
CASSPRDREPLDYGYTF
>TRBV7-2|NA|TRBJ2-3|NA
TGTGCCAGCAGCCCCGCGACTAGTAGCACAGATACGCAGTATTTT
CASSPATSSTDTQYF
>TRBV5-4|NA|TRBJ2-2|NA
TGTGCCAGCAGCCTTAACAAGGGTAGCGCCGGGGAGCTGTTTTTT
CASSLNKGSAGELFF
>TRBV19|TRBD1|TRBJ1-4|once
TGTGCCAGTAGTATAGTAGGGGGCCGGAGCTCCGAAAAACTGTTTTTT
CASSIVGGRSSEKLFF
>TRBV19|NA|TRBJ1-1|NA
TGTGCCAGTAGGCTAACGAACACTGAAGCTTTCTTT
CASRLTNTEAFF
>TRBV21-1|NA|TRBJ2-2|NA
TGTGCCAGCAGCCCCCAGGCGGGGGGAGGGAAGAACACCGGGGAGCTGTTTTTT
CASSPQAGGGKNTGELFF
>TRBV5-6|NA|TRBJ1-1|few
TGTGCCAGCAGCTTGGCTCCGAGTTTCGGGGGTGAAGCTTTCTTT
CASSLAPSFGGEAFF
>TRBV7-8|NA|TRBJ2-3|once
TGTGCCAGCACCCCCCTTTTTCTGCGGATCACAGATACGCAGTATTTT
CASTPLFLRITDTQYF
>TRBV10-1|TRBD2|TRBJ2-3|NA
TGCGCCAGCAGTGAATTCGGACTAGCGGGAGGAGGGGGCACAGATACGCAGTATTTT
CASSEFGLAGGGGTDTQYF
>TRBV19|NA|TRBJ1-2|NA
TGTGCCAGTAGCACGGCGACAGGAAACTATGGCTACACCTTC
CASSTATGNYGYTF
>TRBV28|NA|TRBJ1-2|NA
TGTGGGGCAGGCGACTATTATGGCTACACCTTC
CGAGDYYGYTF
>TRBV6-5|NA|TRBJ2-1|NA
TGTGCCAGCAGATCCCCGGGACTCACATTCAATGAGCAGTTCTTC
CASRSPGLTFNEQFF
>TRBV2|TRBD2|TRBJ2-1|NA
TGTGCCAGCAGTGAGGATGGGACTAGCGGGAGTCGAGGTGAGCAGTTCTTC
CASSEDGTSGSRGEQFF
>TRBV9|TRBD2|TRBJ2-1|NA
TGTGCCAGCAGCGAGCGGGGGGACCCCGAGCAGTTCTTC
CASSERGDPEQFF
>TRBV5-1|TRBD2|TRBJ2-3|once
TGCGCCAGCAGCTTGGGACTAGCGGCAGATACGCAGTATTTT
CASSLGLAADTQYF
>TRBV5-1|TRBD1|TRBJ2-2|NA
TGCGCCAGCGGATTAACAGGGGAACTAAACACCGGGGAGCTGTTTTTT
CASGLTGELNTGELFF
>TRBV9|NA|TRBJ1-2|NA
TGTGCCAGCAGCTCGAACAGGGTCGGCGGCTACACCTTC
CASSSNRVGGYTF
>TRBV6-6|TRBD2|TRBJ2-1|NA
TGTGCCAGCAGTTACGGCCTAGCGGGAGACAGTGAGCAGTTCTTC
CASSYGLAGDSEQFF
>TRBV4-1|NA|TRBJ1-5|NA
TGCGCCAGCAGCCAAGAAGGATCGAGACTGAATCAGCCCCAGCATTTT
CASSQEGSRLNQPQHF
>TRBV5-1|TRBD1|TRBJ2-1|NA
TGCGCCACCGGACCGACAGGGTCGGACAATGAGCAGTTCTTC
CATGPTGSDNEQFF
>TRBV6-6|NA|TRBJ1-5|NA
TGTGCCAGCAGTCGAGTAACTAGCAATCAGCCCCAGCATTTT
CASSRVTSNQPQHF
>TRBV19|NA|TRBJ1-1|NA
TGTGCCAGTAGTAAATGGGAGGCGACTGAAGCTTTCTTT
CASSKWEATEAFF
>TRBV2|TRBD1|TRBJ2-3|NA
TGTGCCAGCAGGAGGGACAGGGGGCGAGGAGATACGCAGTATTTT
CASRRDRGRGDTQYF
>TRBV30|TRBD1|TRBJ1-2|NA
TGTGCCTGGAGGGACTCCGGACAGGGAAGCTACACCTTC
CAWRDSGQGSYTF
>TRBV5-4|NA|TRBJ2-1|NA
TGTGCCAGCAGCTCCTTATATTCCTACAATGAGCAGTTCTTC
CASSSLYSYNEQFF
>TRBV5-5|NA|TRBJ1-2|NA
TGTGCCAGCAACTTCGTCCAGTATGATGGCTACACCTTC
CASNFVQYDGYTF
>TRBV7-3|NA|TRBJ2-5|NA
TGTGCCAGCAGCCCGCCGGGGGAGCGGGAAGAGACCCAGTACTTC
CASSPPGEREETQYF
>TRBV7-8|NA|TRBJ2-7|once
TGTGCCAGCAGCTCCAGGGACTTTACCTACGAGCAGTACTTC
CASSSRDFTYEQYF
>TRBV28|TRBD2|TRBJ2-1|NA
TGTGCCAGCAGTTTTGTGGGACTAGCGGGCAACAATGAGCAGTTCTTC
CASSFVGLAGNNEQFF
>TRBV5-1|TRBD2|TRBJ2-1|NA
TGCGCCAGCAGCCAACCGGGACTAGCGGGATACAATGAGCAGTTCTTC
CASSQPGLAGYNEQFF
>TRBV6-5|TRBD2|TRBJ2-7|NA
TGTGCCAGCAGCGCCGGGACTAGCATCTCCTACGAGCAGTACTTC
CASSAGTSISYEQYF
>TRBV7-2|NA|TRBJ1-2|NA
TGTGCCAGCAGCTTCGAGGGCGGCTATGGCTACACCTTC
CASSFEGGYGYTF
>TRBV9|NA|TRBJ2-3|NA
TGTGCCAGCAACAAGGGGACAGCGGGCCCAACAGATACGCAGTATTTT
CASNKGTAGPTDTQYF
>TRBV6-1|TRBD1|TRBJ1-4|NA
TGTGCCAGCAGTACTGGACAGGCAACTAATGAAAAACTGTTTTTT
CASSTGQATNEKLFF
>TRBV5-1|TRBD1|TRBJ2-6|NA
TGCGCCAGCAGCTTCGGCGGGCAGGGGGCGCGTGGGGCCAACGTCCTGACTTTC
CASSFGGQGARGANVLTF
>TRBV14|TRBD2|TRBJ2-3|NA
TGTGCCAGCAGCCATTGGAGCGGGGGGGGTTCAGATACGCAGTATTTT
CASSHWSGGGSDTQYF
>TRBV6-5|TRBD2|TRBJ2-7|NA
TGTGCCAGCAGGAACCTAGCGGGGACCGAGCAGTACTTC
CASRNLAGTEQYF